This T cell receptor beta chain was captured by sequencing in a study of Ad26.COV2.S vaccination and SARS-CoV-2 variants. The method was immunoSEQ multiplex PCR; TCRdb's version includes in-frame clones alone and lacks a portion of them. The sample records fewer than 300,000 clones, approximately 89% being singletons. Treatment described: around 19 received Ad26.COV2.S at low or high dose, single or two shots; about 5 received placebo; per-sample allocation not given. Sampling happened 63 days after the first vaccine or placebo injection. Germline V CDR1 and CDR2: MNHEY, SVGAGI. The CDR3 covers 12 residues. V was clipped by 7 bases and J by 9 bases; unmatched bases: 6.

Sequenced material: peripheral blood, taken in a trial of Ad26.COV2.S vaccine versus placebo. This chain connects TRBV6-5 to TRBJ2-1; 7 nucleotides align to TRBD2. The receptor was isolated from a person between 18 and 60 years old who received the Ad26.COV2.S COVID-19 vaccine or a placebo. The CDR3 region is CASTLAVGEQFF. In DNA, the CDR3 is TGTGCCAGCACCCTAGCGGTCGGTGAGCAGTTCTTC.